Listed here is a single T cell receptor (beta chain). This sample stems from a study of blood T cell repertoires in COVID-19. Study at large: From the United States, Italy and Spain came samples of acute and convalescent COVID-19.

This CDR3 is 16 amino acids long. From germline, CDR1 is SGHTS and CDR2 YDEGEE. Trimming took 0 bases from V and 2 from J; bases not matched to a gene: 1. Original analysis: The authors estimated nucleated cell counts from reference gene primer amplification. Method: immunoSEQ multiplex PCR; TCRdb's copy keeps in-frame clones and lacks some. V and J calls and clone size are those listed in that table; D and trimming were worked out from the DNA. In the table there are tens of thousands of clones, over 75% of which are singletons. The sequenced sample was peripheral blood. The TCR originated in a human donor in a cohort sampled during active COVID-19. The chain carries TRBV5-8 and TRBJ2-3, with 12 bases that match TRBD2. For the CDR3, the DNA is TGTGCCAGCAGCTTGGGACTAGCGGGGGTCACAGATACGCAGTATTTT. Its translation: CASSLGLAGVTDTQYF.